These T cell receptor beta chains were read from a single sample in a study of T-cell memory formation after mild COVID-19. TCRdb fed the 5' RACE reads into MiXCR, producing one record per CDR3 protein. The table has approximately 580,000 distinct CDR3 sequences, 20% seen once; the top ten hold about 12%. The specimen sequenced was PBMCs or a T cell subset sorted from them (not recorded which). The receptors come from an adult woman who had mild COVID-19 (a few samples of this study predate the infection). Cell type and time point are not known. CDR3s leave out the opening cysteine and the closing phenylalanine or tryptophan.

V gene,J gene,CDR3 protein
TRBV6-2/TRBV6-3,TRBJ2-3,ASRGLAETNTDTQY
TRBV12-3/TRBV12-4,TRBJ1-1,ASGQGITEAF
TRBV5-4,TRBJ2-3,ASSLGGPDTQY
TRBV7-6,TRBJ2-1,ASSLEASGRVNEQF
TRBV7-6,TRBJ1-1,ASSPGGAHTEAF
TRBV6-5,TRBJ1-5,ASSSTGRGNQPQH
TRBV29-1,TRBJ2-2,SVVQGYTGELF
TRBV4-2,TRBJ2-2,ASSQSGQGETGELF
TRBV7-8,TRBJ2-1,ASAFPGATDYNEQF
TRBV12-3/TRBV12-4,TRBJ2-1,ASSTYRTGSSYNEQF
TRBV10-3,TRBJ2-7,AISWDGSYEQY
TRBV25-1,TRBJ2-7,ASSDREDGNYEQY
TRBV7-3,TRBJ1-1,ASSDPTTEAF
TRBV27,TRBJ2-1,ASSLSQREGRQF
TRBV27,TRBJ2-2,ASSVGPGPRPGELF
TRBV20-1,TRBJ2-5,STGFPTPQETQY
TRBV4-1,TRBJ1-1,ASSQPRQGMNTEAF
TRBV5-1,TRBJ2-5,ASSLSSGSSETQY
TRBV7-8,TRBJ2-4,ASSLDPSANIQY
TRBV20-1,TRBJ2-7,SAYPHGKDEQY
TRBV5-1,TRBJ2-1,ASSLESKNYYNEQF
TRBV24-1,TRBJ2-1,ATSDDRGPDEQF
TRBV29-1,TRBJ1-1,SVTDRGTARAEAF
TRBV24-1,TRBJ2-1,ATSPGTGSSYNEQF
TRBV29-1,TRBJ2-3,SVVRDRGTDTQY
TRBV25-1,TRBJ1-2,ASNGAGHGYT
TRBV6-5,TRBJ2-7,ASSYSTSGYYEQY
TRBV24-1,TRBJ1-5,ATREGNGQPQH
TRBV6-5,TRBJ2-7,ASSYAGTGVSEQY
TRBV3-1,TRBJ1-1,ASSQGSGITEAF
TRBV7-2,TRBJ2-3,ASTPAASVTDTQY
TRBV9,TRBJ2-2,ASSVGGYRDGELF
TRBV29-1,TRBJ2-5,SYRGVLETQY
TRBV7-2,TRBJ2-1,ASSLGVNYNEQF
TRBV29-1,TRBJ1-1,SFEVVTGKIPEAF
TRBV5-1,TRBJ1-4,ASSLGQEINEKLF
TRBV5-1,TRBJ1-2,ASSLDQGRYGYT
TRBV29-1,TRBJ1-2,SVGQQGVTYGYT
TRBV5-1,TRBJ2-1,ASSAGQGTYNEQF
TRBV24-1,TRBJ2-7,ATSDQPGGARSYEQY
TRBV20-1,TRBJ2-6,SAASGANVLT
TRBV30,TRBJ2-5,AWSTGLAGVQETQY
TRBV5-6,TRBJ2-2,ASSLHGELF
TRBV15,TRBJ2-1,ATAGASGGNEQF
TRBV12-3/TRBV12-4,TRBJ2-4,ASSPPGAGGDIQY
TRBV29-1,TRBJ2-1,SGDRGATSWGQADHEQF
TRBV14,TRBJ1-2,ASSQIGVGRNYGYT
TRBV6-2/TRBV6-3,TRBJ2-1,ASSYSAESYSYNEQF
TRBV11-2,TRBJ2-7,ASSLWTGYEQY
TRBV12-3/TRBV12-4,TRBJ2-3,ASSLYRGITTDTQY
TRBV7-9,TRBJ2-3,ASSYTGTRSTDTQY
TRBV10-3,TRBJ2-1,AISESARPNEQF
TRBV12-3/TRBV12-4,TRBJ1-3,ASRQGAPGNTIY
TRBV5-5,TRBJ2-7,ASSLTLESSYEQY
TRBV5-1,TRBJ2-7,ASSLEVSSSYEQY
TRBV5-1,TRBJ2-2,ASRHGTGELF
TRBV10-2,TRBJ2-5,ASSENPRPGTQY
TRBV7-9,TRBJ2-1,ASIGNKASSYNEQF
TRBV11-2,TRBJ2-2,ASSYNVGELF
TRBV18,TRBJ2-1,ASSPGQQLNNEQF